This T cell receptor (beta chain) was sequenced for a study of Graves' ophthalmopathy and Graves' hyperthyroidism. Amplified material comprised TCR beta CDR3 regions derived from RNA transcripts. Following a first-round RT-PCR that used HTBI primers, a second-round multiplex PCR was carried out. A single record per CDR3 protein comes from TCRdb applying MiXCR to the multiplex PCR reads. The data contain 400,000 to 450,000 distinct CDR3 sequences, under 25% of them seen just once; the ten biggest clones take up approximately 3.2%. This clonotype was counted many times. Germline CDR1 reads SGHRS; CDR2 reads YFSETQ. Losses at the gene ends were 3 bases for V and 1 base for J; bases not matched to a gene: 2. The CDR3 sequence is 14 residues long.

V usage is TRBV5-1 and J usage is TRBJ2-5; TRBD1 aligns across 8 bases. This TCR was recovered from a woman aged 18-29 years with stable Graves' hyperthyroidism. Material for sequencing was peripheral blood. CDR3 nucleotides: TGCGCCAGCAGCTCGACAGGGGCCCAAGAGACCCAGTACTTC. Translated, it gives CASSSTGAQETQYF.